This section outlines one TCR beta chain sequence together with its context. This clone's antigen is unknown. One base away there is no much larger clone; base qualities are not given. The data originate from a study of CD8 T cells in Susac syndrome (dated by TCRdb to between 2018 and 2020). For the wider study: Repertoire sequencing was used to test whether CD8+ T cell activation and differentiation in Susac syndrome was antigen driven. The clonality of the CD8+ T cell repertoire was compared across 11 to 12 healthy donors, some 14 Susac syndrome patients and 15 multiple sclerosis patients.

What the study reported, not specific to this receptor: The number of individuals in the TCR sequencing and HLA analysis was acknowledged as relatively small.

Peripheral blood CD8+ and CD4+ T cells from healthy donors, Susac syndrome patients and multiple sclerosis patients were profiled by high-throughput TCR beta sequencing. Multiple sclerosis controls were treatment-naive patients with stable or active relapsing-remitting disease fulfilling revised McDonald criteria. CD8+ TEMRA cells were enriched by FACS, while bulk CD8+ and CD4+ T cells were purified by magnetic negative isolation. Blood was drawn into EDTA tubes, processed within 24 hours, and PBMCs were isolated by density gradient centrifugation. PBMCs destined for TCR sequencing were cryopreserved in liquid nitrogen and later thawed in a 37 °C water bath. Purity of sorted or isolated CD4+, CD8+ and CD8+ TEMRA cells was at least 90%. RNA was extracted using the RNeasy kit, and about 0.45 to 1 ug of the RNA was reverse transcribed with random hexamers. TCR beta CDR3 regions were amplified with the immunoSEQ multiplex PCR assay covering 54 Vbeta and 13 Jbeta segments. Bias from PCR amplification was corrected by using a synthetic template baseline for primer optimization and for computational correction. On the authors' methods: Reads were annotated to V, D and J genes according to IMGT and were analyzed with immunoSEQ Analyzer, with only productive sequences retained. Clonality was computed as one minus Shannon entropy normalized by log2 of the number of productive unique sequences. For each patient and control, public and private clones were evaluated among the 100 most prevalent clones. Clones were defined as Susac-specific when absent from the healthy and MS cohorts, from fewer than 1,200 published viral clones and from other ImmuneACCESS disease sequences. The public reads were quality trimmed at Q25 with fastp and then assembled into clones with MiXCR by TCRdb, keeping productive beta chains. Entries are consolidated by CDR3 protein sequence, retaining the most common genes and DNA. The V and J calls come from TCRdb's annotation, not from the publication. The table for this sample lists around 140,000 distinct CDR3 sequences; roughly 80% of them were counted only once. The biggest ten clones account for 0.45% to 0.65% of the sample.

The CDR3 measures 16 amino acids from cysteine to phenylalanine. The DNA shown is the 48-base CDR3, in frame from base 1. As encoded in the germline V gene (reference sequence), CDR1 is LGHDT while CDR2 is YNNKEL. V is cut back by 5 bases and J by 3 bases, with 9 bases in the junction unmatched. The sequencing sample was made of CD8+ T cells from PBMCs. The rearranged chain carries TRBV3-1 and TRBJ2-2, with 7 bases in between that match TRBD1. The clonotype comes from a human donor with multiple sclerosis. The DNA sequence is as follows: TGTGCCAGCAGCGCCGACGACAGGGCGCACACCGGGGAGCTGTTTTTT. Its translation is CASSADDRAHTGELFF.